Shown below are 30 T cell receptor beta chains from a single sample sequenced in a study of type 1 regulatory T cells. Study outcomes and limitations: Compared with non-type 1 regulatory T cells, type 1 regulatory T cells showed a more restricted TCR repertoire.

TCRdb re-called the reads through MiXCR, storing one row per CDR3 protein. The sample holds several thousand distinct CDR3 sequences, 25% to 35% seen once. Antigens for these TCRs are unknown. Material: cultured type 1 regulatory T (Tr1) cells, either the whole culture or a sorted fraction (not recorded which). These receptors all stem from a human donor in good health.

This clonotype was detected many times. CDR3 sequence: CATSWGQSGANVLTF. For the CDR3, the DNA is TGTGCCACCAGCTGGGGACAATCTGGGGCCAACGTCCTGACTTTC. V and J are TRBV15 and TRBJ2-6, with D tentatively TRBD1 (6 bases). Germline CDR1 is LNHNV and CDR2 is YYDKDF (reference sequence). The CDR3 extends over 15 amino acids. Trimming left V 5 bases short and J 1 base short, with 9 bases between.

The V gene is TRBV11-3, the J gene TRBJ2-1; 8 bases are a match to TRBD2. The CDR3 covers 13 residues. Germline CDR1 SGHNT, CDR2 YENEEA. Trimming at V came to 1 base and at J to 9 bases, leaving 2 bases not matched to a gene. CDR3 DNA: TGTGCCAGCAGCTTAGTCCGGGGGGGTGAGCAGTTCTTC. It codes for CASSLVRGGEQFF.

This clonotype was found a few times. The V and J genes are TRBV7-2 and TRBJ2-3; no clear D. V lost 3 bases and J 0 bases, leaving 7 bases between the germline ends. This CDR3 is built from 14 residues. The V gene's germline CDR1 is SGHTA and CDR2 FQGNSA. CDR3 loop: CASSFMPSTDTQYF. The CDR3 coding sequence is TGTGCCAGCAGCTTTATGCCTAGCACAGATACGCAGTATTTT.

The table lists this clonotype with a few counts. This chain's CDR3 is CASSPTLDQASDTQYF. In nucleotides, the CDR3 is TGTGCCAGCAGCCCGACCTTGGACCAGGCTTCGGATACGCAGTATTTT. The V call is TRBV5-5, the J call TRBJ2-3; D gene ambiguous. This CDR3 region has 16 residues. Germline-derived CDR1 and CDR2 are SGHKS and YYEKEE (reference sequence). V was cut by 4 bases and J by 6 bases, with 21 bases left in between.

This clonotype has at least ten counts. The chain is built from TRBV12-3 or TRBV12-4 and TRBJ1-6; 9 nucleotides agree with TRBD1. This CDR3 has 14 residues. The J segment lost 15 bases and the V segment lost 3 bases, leaving 9 bases of the junction unmatched. This chain's CDR3 is CASSLWGTGNLLHF. CDR3 coding DNA: TGTGCCAGCAGTTTGTGGGGGACAGGGAACCTCCTCCACTTT.

This sequence joins TRBV5-1 and TRBJ1-1, with no clear D. With 6 bases removed from V and 6 bases from J, the gap between germline ends came to 12 bases. This CDR3 comprises 12 residues. CDR1 and CDR2 (germline): SGHRS, YFSETQ. CDR3: CASKNPRAEAFF. CDR3 coding DNA: TGCGCCAGCAAAAACCCGAGGGCTGAAGCTTTCTTT.

By share, this clonotype ranks as large. The V call is TRBV5-5, the J call TRBJ2-1; 9 bases are a match to TRBD2. The V gene's germline CDR1 is SGHKS and CDR2 YYEKEE (reference sequence). The J segment lost 0 bases and the V segment lost 4 bases, leaving 2 bases of the junction unmatched. CDR3 length: 15 residues. The CDR3 DNA sequence: TGTGCCAGCAGCCCTAGCGGGATCTCCTACAATGAGCAGTTCTTC. Residues: CASSPSGISYNEQFF. The complete variable domain, with remaining parts taken from reference TRBV5-5 and TRBJ2-1, reads DAGVTQSPTHLIKTRGQQVTLRCSPISGHKSVSWYQQVLGQGPQFIFQYYEKEERGRGNFPDRFSARQFPNYSSELNVNALLLGDSALYLCASSPSGISYNEQFFGPGTRLTVL.

To note about this clonotype: A much larger clone sits a single nucleotide away, making a read error possible. The chain combines TRBV9 with TRBJ2-1, with D maybe TRBD2 (6 bases). Germline loops: CDR1 SGDLS, CDR2 YYNGEE. The CDR3 loop spans 16 amino acids. V was clipped by 0 bases and J by 7 bases, with 17 bases between them. The CDR3 protein is CASSVAGRGGVNEQFF. CDR3 in DNA: TGTGCCAGCAGCGTAGCTGGAAGGGGCGGGGTAAATGAGCAGTTCTTC.

Details on this clonotype: A much larger clonotype is one base distant, so this may be a read error. The chain uses TRBV28 and TRBJ2-7; a possible D gene is TRBD1 (6 bases). Germline CDR1 MDHEN, CDR2 SYDVKM. V gave up 7 bases and J gave up 0 bases, with 13 bases separating them. The CDR3 is 14 residues long. The CDR3 sequence is CASIIRQVSYEQYF. In DNA, the CDR3 is TGTGCCAGCATAATACGACAGGTCTCCTACGAGCAGTACTTC.

The rearrangement links TRBV27 to TRBJ2-1; TRBD2 agrees at 8 bases. The germline gives CDR1 MNHEY, CDR2 SMNVEV (reference sequence). This CDR3 region has 14 residues. The V gene end was trimmed by 8 bases and the J gene end by 9 bases; junction bases not matched to a gene: 12. In nucleotides, the CDR3 is TGTGCCAGCGACCCTAGCGGGCCCTCCTTTGAGCAGTTCTTC. It is translated as CASDPSGPSFEQFF.

Sample share makes this clonotype large. This sequence joins TRBV5-6 and TRBJ2-7; a weak D match, TRBD2 (6 bases). With 4 bases removed from V and 7 bases from J, the gap between germline ends came to 15 bases. The CDR3 covers 13 residues. Germline values: CDR1 SGHDT, CDR2 YYEEEE. The CDR3 coding sequence is TGTGCCAGCAGCATGGGACTGCCTTGGGAGCAGTACTTC. This gives the protein CASSMGLPWEQYF.

There are a few counts of this clonotype. The chain links TRBV28 to TRBJ2-7; the D gene could be TRBD1 or TRBD2 (7 bases each). The CDR3 loop spans 12 amino acids. The germline CDR1 and CDR2 sequences are MDHEN and SYDVKM. V was shortened by 10 bases and J by 3 bases, with 13 bases between the two germline ends. The CDR3 sequence is CAIQGGLYEQYF. CDR3 nucleotides: TGTGCCATTCAGGGGGGGCTCTACGAGCAGTACTTC.

This clonotype was seen only a few times. V and J are TRBV6-5 and TRBJ2-7; TRBD2 aligns across 9 bases. V trimming: 6 bases; J trimming: 3 bases; junction bases outside the gene matches: 9. Germline V lookup: CDR1 MNHEY, CDR2 SVGAGI. The CDR3 has 15 residues. CDR3 amino acids: CASRGMTSGDYEQYF. CDR3 coding DNA: TGTGCCAGCAGGGGAATGACTAGCGGAGACTACGAGCAGTACTTC.

The chain joins TRBV5-1 to TRBJ2-5, with D unresolved. Germline V gene sequence: CDR1 SGHRS, CDR2 YFSETQ. The CDR3 has 16 amino acids. The V and J ends lost 0 bases and 2 bases respectively, with 14 bases between them. CDR3 protein: CASSLVFGSTQETQYF. The CDR3 region has the DNA TGCGCCAGCAGCTTGGTTTTTGGCAGTACACAAGAGACCCAGTACTTC. Full variable domain (remainder filled in from reference TRBV5-1 and TRBJ2-5): KAGVTQTPRYLIKTRGQQVTLSCSPISGHRSVSWYQQTPGQGLQFLFEYFSETQRNKGNFPGRFSGRQFSNSRSEMNVSTLELGDSALYLCASSLVFGSTQETQYFGPGTRLLVL.

The chain links TRBV5-5 to TRBJ1-4; D not certain. CDR1 SGHKS and CDR2 YYEKEE come from the germline V gene (reference sequence). Between the trimmed V and J ends, which lost 5 bases and 0 bases, there was a span of 14 bases. The CDR3 contains 16 residues. The CDR3 sequence is CASSSAGLTTNEKLFF. The CDR3 DNA follows: TGTGCCAGCAGTTCCGCTGGTCTTACAACTAATGAAAAACTGTTTTTT.

This clonotype was picked up a small number of times. The genes are TRBV6-2 or TRBV6-3 and TRBJ2-2; D uncertain. Trimming stripped 3 bases from V and 6 bases from J, with 8 bases between. Germline CDR1 and CDR2: MNHEY and SVGEGT. The CDR3 spans 13 residues. The CDR3 is CASSYPLAGELFF. The DNA for the CDR3 is TGTGCCAGCAGTTATCCCCTCGCCGGGGAGCTGTTTTTT.

This clonotype was counted a few times. The rearrangement links TRBV2 to TRBJ2-7; the D is unclear. The CDR3 totals 12 residues. Germline V lookup: CDR1 SNHLY, CDR2 FYNNEI. Trimming removed 7 bases from V and 4 bases from J, with 11 bases in between. The CDR3 is CASTNRIYEQYF. In DNA, the CDR3 is TGTGCCAGCACGAATCGGATTTACGAGCAGTACTTC.

Relative to its sample, this clonotype is medium-sized. The rearrangement uses TRBV5-1 and TRBJ2-5, with 10 bases matching TRBD1. From germline, CDR1 is SGHRS and CDR2 YFSETQ. There are 16 residues in the CDR3. V gave up 7 bases and J gave up 5 bases; unmatched junction bases: 14. CDR3 loop: CASGPGQGPPWETQYF. CDR3 nucleotides: TGCGCCAGCGGACCGGGACAGGGGCCACCATGGGAGACCCAGTACTTC.

This clonotype was found many times. V usage is TRBV18 and J usage is TRBJ2-1; D is uncertain. CDR1 is KGHSH and CDR2 is LQKENI in the germline V gene. The CDR3 has 16 residues. V gave up 5 bases and J gave up 0 bases, with 14 bases separating them. CDR3 loop: CASSGWARSSYNEQFF. CDR3 nucleotides: TGTGCCAGCTCAGGTTGGGCGAGAAGCTCCTACAATGAGCAGTTCTTC.

About this clonotype: This may arise from a read error, as a much more abundant clone is one base away. This chain connects TRBV7-2 to TRBJ2-7; D remains unclear. This CDR3 has 12 amino acids. Per the germline V gene, CDR1 is SGHTA and CDR2 is FQGNSA. Trimming took off 7 bases at V and 2 bases at J, with 9 bases between the two ends. CDR3 in amino acids: CASTTPAYEQYF. DNA of the CDR3: TGTGCCAGCACGACCCCTGCCTACGAGCAGTACTTC.

This clonotype is classed as medium-sized. CDR3 loop: CASSLEGQASEQYF. Here the CDR3 DNA reads TGCGCCAGCAGCTTGGAGGGCCAGGCATCCGAGCAGTACTTC. This chain uses TRBV5-1 with TRBJ2-7; D uncertain. CDR1 and CDR2 (germline): SGHRS, YFSETQ. This CDR3 contains 14 residues. V gave up 0 bases and J gave up 6 bases, with 13 bases separating them.

This clonotype has ten or more counts. V gene TRBV20-1 combines with J gene TRBJ2-7; D is possibly TRBD2 (5 bases). The CDR3 totals 13 residues. Germline CDR1 reads DFQATT; CDR2 reads SNEGSKA (reference sequence). V gave up 2 bases and J gave up 6 bases, with 14 bases separating them. The CDR3 nucleotides read TGCAGTGCTAGAACCGGGAACCTTGGCGAGCAGTACTTC. Translated, it gives CSARTGNLGEQYF.

This rearrangement joins TRBV7-2 to TRBJ2-7; possibly TRBD2 for D (5 bases). This CDR3 spans 15 amino acids. Trimming took off 2 bases at V and 1 base at J, with 12 bases between the two ends. Germline V gene lookup returns CDR1 SGHTA and CDR2 FQGNSA. The CDR3 sequence: CASSLMGVPSYEQYF. The CDR3 coding sequence is TGTGCCAGCAGCTTAATGGGAGTACCTTCCTACGAGCAGTACTTC.

This clonotype is deemed medium-sized (0.01 to 0.1%). The chain couples TRBV20-1 to TRBJ1-5, with 8 positions matching TRBD1. Trimming cost V 7 bases and J 1 base; bases outside gene matches: 9. The germline V gene encodes CDR1 DFQATT and CDR2 SNEGSKA (reference sequence). The CDR3 is made up of 15 amino acids. CDR3 residues: CSVTQGAVSNQPQHF. The CDR3 DNA follows: TGCAGTGTAACCCAGGGGGCGGTAAGCAATCAGCCCCAGCATTTT.

This clonotype has ten or more counts. The J gene is TRBJ2-2, the V gene TRBV7-2, with 7 positions matching TRBD2. V shed 5 bases, J shed 4 bases, and the junction held 7 bases outside the gene matches. This CDR3 is 15 amino acids long. Germline CDR1 SGHTA, CDR2 FQGNSA. CDR3 loop: CASSANSGGTGELFF. CDR3 nucleotide sequence: TGTGCCAGCAGCGCCAACTCGGGGGGCACCGGGGAGCTGTTTTTT.

CDR3 sequence reads: CASPGGNSSYNEQFF. The CDR3 DNA is TGTGCCAGTCCCGGGGGAAATTCGTCCTACAATGAGCAGTTCTTC. The chain uses TRBV21-1 and TRBJ2-1; no DNA check was done on the table's D call, TRBD1. TRBV21-1 is described as a pseudogene. CDR3 size: 15 residues.

This clonotype was seen only a few times. The chain is built from TRBV5-1 and TRBJ1-1; 9 bases map to TRBD1. Germline assignment: CDR1 SGHRS and CDR2 YFSETQ. The CDR3 spans 14 residues. Unmatched junction bases numbered 7, after V lost 0 bases and J lost 10 bases. This chain's CDR3 is CASSLAGTGRSAFF. CDR3 coding DNA: TGCGCCAGCAGCTTGGCCGGGACAGGGCGATCAGCTTTCTTT.

This clonotype was counted ten times or more. The chain couples TRBV11-2 to TRBJ2-2, with unresolved D. Trimming stripped 0 bases from V and 7 bases from J, with 6 bases between. The CDR3 has 13 residues. Germline CDR1 and CDR2: SGHAT and FQNNGV. CDR3 loop: CASSLDGIGELFF. CDR3 bases: TGTGCCAGCAGCTTAGACGGAATCGGGGAGCTGTTTTTT.

This clonotype was found a few times. This chain uses TRBV7-2 with TRBJ2-5, with TRBD1 as a possible D gene (5 bases). V lost 1 base, J lost 5 bases, and 8 bases lay in between. Germline assignment: CDR1 SGHTA and CDR2 FQGNSA. This CDR3 region has 13 residues. CDR3 in amino acids: CASSLVTGETQYF. As DNA, the CDR3 is TGTGCCAGCAGCTTAGTTACAGGCGAGACCCAGTACTTC. Full variable domain (remainder filled in from reference TRBV7-2 and TRBJ2-5): GAGVSQSPSNKVTEKGKDVELRCDPISGHTALYWYRQSLGQGLEFLIYFQGNSAPDKSGLPSDRFSAERTGGSVSTLTIQRTQQEDSAVYLCASSLVTGETQYFGPGTRLLVL.

The chain combines TRBV5-8 with TRBJ2-1; D possibly corresponds to TRBD2 (6 bases). V lost 4 bases to trimming and J lost 6 bases, with 17 bases between them. Per germline, CDR1 SGHTS and CDR2 YDEGEE. This CDR3 has 15 amino acids. This CDR3 reads CASSGGSGPLNEQFF. The CDR3 region has the DNA TGTGCCAGCAGCGGGGGGTCGGGGCCACTCAATGAGCAGTTCTTC.